Included here is one T cell receptor (beta chain) sequence, with context. Its antigen has not been determined. No quality values exist for individual bases; no much larger clone is one base distant. The data were obtained in a study of shared clonotypes between healthy human individuals (TCRdb year 2020). Study-level background: The cohort comprised a couple of women and a few men aged 18 to 49 years. Different laboratories and diverse techniques were used to prepare libraries and sequence TCR repertoires, to increase sequencing depth and limit assay-specific biases. To estimate repertoire size and how much clonotype sharing occurs between individuals, the study deeply sequenced the blood TCR repertoires of 5 or 6 healthy adults. Leukapheresis yielded between about 0.85 and 9.5 billion PBMCs per donor. Overall results and qualifications from the work: Based on pairwise subsampling, the degree of clonotype sharing among donors was expected to be affected by sequencing depth. Sampling was restricted to blood, and TCR repertoires in tissue are likely to differ from TCR repertoires in blood. Because the study included only a small number of donors, the genetic and exposure-history diversity represented was limited.

TCR CDR3 regions were amplified from genomic DNA by multiplex PCR using the deep immunoSEQ assay. Extracted genomic DNA from each cell subset was distributed evenly across all wells of several immunoSEQ 96-well plates, and each plate was treated as a replicate. For unsorted PBMC, approximately 300 ng of genomic DNA, equivalent to tens of thousands of T cell genomes, went into each replicate PCR. Unsorted PBMC genomic DNA was sequenced across ten immunoSEQ deep assay plates. Purified libraries were measured with a Qubit 3.0 fluorometer, size-checked on a Bioanalyzer 2100, and measured again with the KAPA Library Quantification kit. Every immunoSEQ 96-well plate was sequenced on a dedicated single-read 150-cycle Illumina NextSeq 550 flow cell. As for the original processing: Because the immunoSEQ output included only junctional sequences and no quality scores, the filtering could not be the same as the filtering used for full-length reads. To assign V/J genes and CDR3, sequences were annotated against IMGT germline references using PyIR, a Python wrapper for IgBLAST v1.9. Any read was removed if the V/J assignment was weak (E-value above 1e-6), the CDR3 was missing, or the read contained stop codons, out-of-frame junctions, or ambiguous translated residues. V3J clonotypes were defined as sequences sharing the same inferred V gene, J gene, and CDR3 amino acid sequence. The percentage overlap between two repertoires was calculated by dividing the number of shared unique clonotypes by the size of the smaller repertoire. RTK rarefaction, the Chao1 estimator, and Recon v2.1 estimates of unobserved clonotypes were used to assess repertoire richness. In its TCRdb copy, this immuneACCESS table keeps in-frame sequences only and misses some clones. Where compared with another copy, unresolved V genes explain less than half of these, and the others have no known cause. That table gives V, J and clone size, and the DNA gave D and trimming. A total of fewer than 600,000 clones appear in this sample, roughly four fifths of them only once. 12% of the sample lies in the top ten.

Healthy HIV-negative adults with no recently reported acute infections or vaccinations were included as donors. All donors were Caucasian adults living in Nashville, Tennessee, USA. For unsorted samples, about 90 million PBMCs were counted and genomic DNA was extracted with the QIAamp DNA Blood Mini kit. Blood was collected by leukapheresis, and PBMCs were isolated by Ficoll-Histopaque density gradient centrifugation and then cryopreserved in liquid nitrogen vapor phase. This TCR was sampled from a woman aged 40 to 49 in good health. Some clones in this sample may be carry-over from other donors' samples. Sequenced: PBMCs.

For the CDR3, the sequence is CASSLDGQGIETQYF. The DNA sequence reads TGTGCCAGCAGCTTGGATGGACAGGGGATAGAGACCCAGTACTTC. The V and J segments used are TRBV5-4 and TRBJ2-5; the central 9 bases match TRBD1. The CDR3, from cysteine to phenylalanine, totals 15 residues. Solely the CDR3 DNA is kept, with 45 bases framed from the first base. The germline V gene (reference sequence) sets CDR1 to SGHNT and CDR2 to YYREEE. The V end gives up 0 bases and the J end 4 bases, leaving 4 bases in the junction not matched to a gene.